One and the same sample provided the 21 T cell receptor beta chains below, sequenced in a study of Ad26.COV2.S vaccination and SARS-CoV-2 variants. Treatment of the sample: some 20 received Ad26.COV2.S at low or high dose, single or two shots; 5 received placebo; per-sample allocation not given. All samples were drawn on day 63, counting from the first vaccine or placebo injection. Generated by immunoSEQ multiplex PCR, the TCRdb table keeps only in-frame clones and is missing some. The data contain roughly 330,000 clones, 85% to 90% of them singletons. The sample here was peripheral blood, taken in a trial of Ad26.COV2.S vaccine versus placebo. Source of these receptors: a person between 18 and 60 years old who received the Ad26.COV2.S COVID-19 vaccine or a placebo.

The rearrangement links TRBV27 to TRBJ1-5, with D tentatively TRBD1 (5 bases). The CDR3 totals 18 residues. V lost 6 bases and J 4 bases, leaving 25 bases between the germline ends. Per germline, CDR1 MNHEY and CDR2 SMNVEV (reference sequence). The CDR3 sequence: CASSWGGVGDGINQPQHF. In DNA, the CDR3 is TGTGCCAGCAGCTGGGGGGGGGTGGGGGACGGGATTAATCAGCCCCAGCATTTT.

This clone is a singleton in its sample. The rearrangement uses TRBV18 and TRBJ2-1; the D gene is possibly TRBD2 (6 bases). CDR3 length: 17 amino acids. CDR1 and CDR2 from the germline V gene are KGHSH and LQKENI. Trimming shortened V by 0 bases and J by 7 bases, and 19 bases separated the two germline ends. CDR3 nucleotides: TGTGCCAGCTCACCACCGACTAGGGACGAGGCTGTGAATGAGCAGTTCTTC. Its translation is CASSPPTRDEAVNEQFF.

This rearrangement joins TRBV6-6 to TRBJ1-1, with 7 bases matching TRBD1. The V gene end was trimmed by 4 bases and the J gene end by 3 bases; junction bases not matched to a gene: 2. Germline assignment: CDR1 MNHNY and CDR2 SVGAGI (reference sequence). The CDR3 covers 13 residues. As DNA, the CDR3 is TGTGCCAGCAGTTTTACAGGGGACACTGAAGCTTTCTTT. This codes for CASSFTGDTEAFF.

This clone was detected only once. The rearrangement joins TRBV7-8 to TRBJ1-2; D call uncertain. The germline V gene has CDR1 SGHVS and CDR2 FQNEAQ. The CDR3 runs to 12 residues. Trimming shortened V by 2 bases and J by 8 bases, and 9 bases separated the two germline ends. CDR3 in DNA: TGTGCCAGCAGCTTATTGGCACCCGGCTACACCTTC. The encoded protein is CASSLLAPGYTF.

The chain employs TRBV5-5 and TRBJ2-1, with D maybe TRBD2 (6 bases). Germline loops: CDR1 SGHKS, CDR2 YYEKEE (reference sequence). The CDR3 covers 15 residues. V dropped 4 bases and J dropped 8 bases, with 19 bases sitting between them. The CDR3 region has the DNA TGTGCCAGCAGCGCCGACGGGGATAGCGGCGATGAGCAGTTCTTC. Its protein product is CASSADGDSGDEQFF.

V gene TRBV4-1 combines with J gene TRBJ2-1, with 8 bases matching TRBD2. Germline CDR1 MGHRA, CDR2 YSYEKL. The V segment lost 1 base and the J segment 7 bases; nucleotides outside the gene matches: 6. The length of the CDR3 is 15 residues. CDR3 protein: CASSQGVLAENEQFF. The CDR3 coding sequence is TGCGCCAGCAGCCAAGGGGTACTAGCGGAAAATGAGCAGTTCTTC.

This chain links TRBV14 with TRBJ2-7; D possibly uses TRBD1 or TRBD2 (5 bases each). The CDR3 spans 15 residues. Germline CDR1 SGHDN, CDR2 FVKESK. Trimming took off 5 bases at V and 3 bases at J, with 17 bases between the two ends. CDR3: CASSTGAAQGYEQYV. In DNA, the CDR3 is TGTGCCAGCAGCACCGGAGCGGCGCAGGGCTACGAGCAGTACGTC.

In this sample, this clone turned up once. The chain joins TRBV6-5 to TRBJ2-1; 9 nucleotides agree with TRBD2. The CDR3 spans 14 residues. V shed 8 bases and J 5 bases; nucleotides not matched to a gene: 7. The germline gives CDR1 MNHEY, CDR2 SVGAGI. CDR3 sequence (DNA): TGTGCCAGCGTGCCGGGACTAGCTAACAATGAGCAGTTCTTC. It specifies CASVPGLANNEQFF.

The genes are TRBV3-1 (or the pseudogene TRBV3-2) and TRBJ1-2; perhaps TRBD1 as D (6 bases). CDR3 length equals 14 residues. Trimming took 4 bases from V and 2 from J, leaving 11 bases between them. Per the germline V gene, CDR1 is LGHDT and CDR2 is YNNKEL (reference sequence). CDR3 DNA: TGTGCCAGCAGCCGGGACGACAGGAACTATGGCTACACCTTC. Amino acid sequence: CASSRDDRNYGYTF.

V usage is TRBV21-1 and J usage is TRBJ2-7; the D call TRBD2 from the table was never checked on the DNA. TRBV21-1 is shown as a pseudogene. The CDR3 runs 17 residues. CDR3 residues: CASRPPRDGRAPHEQYV. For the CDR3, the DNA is TGTGCCAGCCGACCGCCGCGGGACGGGAGGGCCCCCCACGAGCAGTACGTC.

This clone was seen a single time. CDR3 DNA: TGTGCCAGCAGCCCTGGACTATCGGGAGAGACCCAGTACTTC. Residues: CASSPGLSGETQYF. The rearrangement uses TRBV7-9 and TRBJ2-5; tentative D call: TRBD2 (6 bases). Trimming removed 5 bases from V and 4 bases from J, with 14 bases in between. The V gene's germline CDR1 is SEHNR and CDR2 FQNEAQ (reference sequence). CDR3 length equals 14 residues.

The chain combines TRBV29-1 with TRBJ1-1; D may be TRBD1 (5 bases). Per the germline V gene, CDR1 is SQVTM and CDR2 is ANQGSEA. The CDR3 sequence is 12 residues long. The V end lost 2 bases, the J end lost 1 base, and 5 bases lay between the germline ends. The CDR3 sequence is CSVEQGNTEAFF. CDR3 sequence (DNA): TGCAGCGTTGAACAGGGGAACACTGAAGCTTTCTTT.

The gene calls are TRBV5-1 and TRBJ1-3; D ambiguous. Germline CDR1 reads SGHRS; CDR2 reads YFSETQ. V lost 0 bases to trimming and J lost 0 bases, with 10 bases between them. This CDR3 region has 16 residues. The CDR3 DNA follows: TGCGCCAGCAGCTTGGGGGGAACCATCTCTGGAAACACCATATATTTT. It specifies CASSLGGTISGNTIYF.

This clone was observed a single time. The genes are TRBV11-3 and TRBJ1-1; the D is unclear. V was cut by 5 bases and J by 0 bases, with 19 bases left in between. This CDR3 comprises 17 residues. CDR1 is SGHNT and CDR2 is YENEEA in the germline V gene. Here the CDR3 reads CASSPLSGVELNTEAFF. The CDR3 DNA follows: TGTGCCAGCAGCCCCCTGAGTGGAGTAGAACTGAACACTGAAGCTTTCTTT. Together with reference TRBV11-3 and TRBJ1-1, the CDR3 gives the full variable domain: EAGVVQSPRYKIIEKKQPVAFWCNPISGHNTLYWYLQNLGQGPELLIRYENEEAVDDSQLPKDRFSAERLKGVDSTLKIQPAELGDSAVYLCASSPLSGVELNTEAFFGQGTRLTVV.

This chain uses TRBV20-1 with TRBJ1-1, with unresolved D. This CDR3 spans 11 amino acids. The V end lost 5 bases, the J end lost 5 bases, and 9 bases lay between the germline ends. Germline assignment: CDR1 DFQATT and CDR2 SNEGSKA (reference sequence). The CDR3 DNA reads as TGCAGTGCTCGGCCGCAGACTGAAGCTTTCTTT. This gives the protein CSARPQTEAFF.

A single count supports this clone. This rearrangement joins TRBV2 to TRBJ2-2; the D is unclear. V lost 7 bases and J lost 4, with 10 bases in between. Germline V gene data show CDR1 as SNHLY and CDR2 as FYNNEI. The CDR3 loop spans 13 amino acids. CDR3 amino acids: CASKLESTGELFF. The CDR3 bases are TGTGCCAGCAAACTCGAGTCCACCGGGGAGCTGTTTTTT.

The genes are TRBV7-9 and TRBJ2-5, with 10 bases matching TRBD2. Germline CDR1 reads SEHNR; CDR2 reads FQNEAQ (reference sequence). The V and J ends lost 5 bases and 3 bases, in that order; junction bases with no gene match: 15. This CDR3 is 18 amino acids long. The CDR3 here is CASSLTSSSGSLKETQYF. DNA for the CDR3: TGTGCCAGCAGCCTCACCTCCTCTAGCGGGAGTTTGAAAGAGACCCAGTACTTC.

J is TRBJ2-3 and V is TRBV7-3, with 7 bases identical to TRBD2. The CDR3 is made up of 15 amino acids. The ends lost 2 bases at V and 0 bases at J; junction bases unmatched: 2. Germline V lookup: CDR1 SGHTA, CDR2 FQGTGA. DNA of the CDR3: TGTGCCAGCAGCTTACTAGCGGCTAGCACAGATACGCAGTATTTT. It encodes CASSLLAASTDTQYF.

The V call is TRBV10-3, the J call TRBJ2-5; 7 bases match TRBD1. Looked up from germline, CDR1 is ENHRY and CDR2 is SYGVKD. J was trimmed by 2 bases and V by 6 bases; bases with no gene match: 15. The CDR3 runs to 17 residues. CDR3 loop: CAISASGQDATQETQYF. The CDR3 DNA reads TGTGCCATCAGCGCCTCCGGACAGGACGCTACACAAGAGACCCAGTACTTC.

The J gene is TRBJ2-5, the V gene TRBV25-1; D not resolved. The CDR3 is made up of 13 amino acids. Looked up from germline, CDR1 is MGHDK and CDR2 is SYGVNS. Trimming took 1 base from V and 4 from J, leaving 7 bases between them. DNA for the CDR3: TGTGCCAGCAGTGAATTCAACGGAGAGACCCAGTACTTC. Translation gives CASSEFNGETQYF.

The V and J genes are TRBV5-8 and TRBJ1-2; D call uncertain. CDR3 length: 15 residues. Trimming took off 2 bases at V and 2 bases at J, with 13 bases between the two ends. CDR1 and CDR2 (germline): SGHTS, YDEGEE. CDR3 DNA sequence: TGTGCCAGCAGCTTCTTGACGATGACGAACTATGGCTACACCTTC. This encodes CASSFLTMTNYGYTF.